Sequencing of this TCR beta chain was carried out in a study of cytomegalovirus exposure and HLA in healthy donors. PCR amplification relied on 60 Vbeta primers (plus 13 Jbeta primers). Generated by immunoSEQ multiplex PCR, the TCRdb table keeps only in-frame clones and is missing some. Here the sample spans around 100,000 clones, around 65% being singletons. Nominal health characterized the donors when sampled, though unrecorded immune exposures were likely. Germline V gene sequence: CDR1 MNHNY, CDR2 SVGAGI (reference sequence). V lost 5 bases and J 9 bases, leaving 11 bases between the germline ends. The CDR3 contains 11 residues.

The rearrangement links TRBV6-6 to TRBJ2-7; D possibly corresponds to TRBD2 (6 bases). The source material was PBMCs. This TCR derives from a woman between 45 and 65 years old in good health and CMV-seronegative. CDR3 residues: CASSLGGVQYF. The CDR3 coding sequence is TGTGCCAGCAGTCTCGGGGGTGTGCAGTACTTC.